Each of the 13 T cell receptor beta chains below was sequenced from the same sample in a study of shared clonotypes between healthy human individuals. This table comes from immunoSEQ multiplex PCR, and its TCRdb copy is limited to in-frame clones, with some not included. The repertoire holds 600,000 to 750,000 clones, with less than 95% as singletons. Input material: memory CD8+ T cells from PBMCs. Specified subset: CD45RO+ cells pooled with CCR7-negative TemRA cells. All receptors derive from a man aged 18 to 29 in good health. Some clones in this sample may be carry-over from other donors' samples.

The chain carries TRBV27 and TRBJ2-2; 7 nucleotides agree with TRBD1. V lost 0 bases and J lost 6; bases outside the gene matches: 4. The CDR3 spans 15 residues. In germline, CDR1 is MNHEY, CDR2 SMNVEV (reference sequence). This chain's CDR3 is CASSLSWQGAGELFF. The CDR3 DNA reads TGTGCCAGCAGTTTATCTTGGCAGGGGGCCGGGGAGCTGTTTTTT.

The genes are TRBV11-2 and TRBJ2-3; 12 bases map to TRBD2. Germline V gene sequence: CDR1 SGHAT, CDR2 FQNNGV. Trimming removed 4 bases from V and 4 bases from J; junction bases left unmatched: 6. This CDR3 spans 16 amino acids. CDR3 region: CASSSRLAGDPDTQYF. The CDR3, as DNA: TGTGCCAGCAGCTCCCGACTAGCGGGAGACCCAGATACGCAGTATTTT. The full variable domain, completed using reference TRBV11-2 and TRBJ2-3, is EAGVAQSPRYKIIEKRQSVAFWCNPISGHATLYWYQQILGQGPKLLIQFQNNGVVDDSQLPKDRFSAERLKGVDSTLKIQPAKLEDSAVYLCASSSRLAGDPDTQYFGPGTRLTVL.

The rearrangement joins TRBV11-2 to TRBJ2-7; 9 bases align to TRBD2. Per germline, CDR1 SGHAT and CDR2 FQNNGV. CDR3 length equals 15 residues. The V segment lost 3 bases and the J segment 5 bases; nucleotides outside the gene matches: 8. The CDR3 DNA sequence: TGTGCCAGCAGCTTGGTAGCGGGAGTGGTCGACGAGCAGTACTTC. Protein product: CASSLVAGVVDEQYF. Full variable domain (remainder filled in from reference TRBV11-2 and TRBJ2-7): EAGVAQSPRYKIIEKRQSVAFWCNPISGHATLYWYQQILGQGPKLLIQFQNNGVVDDSQLPKDRFSAERLKGVDSTLKIQPAKLEDSAVYLCASSLVAGVVDEQYFGPGTRLTVT.

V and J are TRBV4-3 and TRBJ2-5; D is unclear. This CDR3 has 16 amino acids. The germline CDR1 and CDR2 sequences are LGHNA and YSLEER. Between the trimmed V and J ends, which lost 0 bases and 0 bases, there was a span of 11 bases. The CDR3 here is CASSQDDKPYQETQYF. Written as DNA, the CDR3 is TGCGCCAGCAGCCAAGACGACAAACCGTACCAAGAGACCCAGTACTTC.

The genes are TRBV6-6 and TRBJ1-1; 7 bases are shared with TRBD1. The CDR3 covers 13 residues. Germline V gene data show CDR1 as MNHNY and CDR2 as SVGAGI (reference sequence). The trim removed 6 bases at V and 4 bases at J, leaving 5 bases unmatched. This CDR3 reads CASSSTGVTEAFF. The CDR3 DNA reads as TGTGCCAGCAGCTCTACAGGGGTCACTGAAGCTTTCTTT.

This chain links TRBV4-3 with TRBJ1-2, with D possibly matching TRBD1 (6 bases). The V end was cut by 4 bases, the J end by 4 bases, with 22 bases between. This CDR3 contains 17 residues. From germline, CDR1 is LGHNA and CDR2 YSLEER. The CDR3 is CASSPAGAGEASYGYTF. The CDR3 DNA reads TGCGCCAGCAGCCCAGCGGGTGCAGGGGAGGCATCCTATGGCTACACCTTC.

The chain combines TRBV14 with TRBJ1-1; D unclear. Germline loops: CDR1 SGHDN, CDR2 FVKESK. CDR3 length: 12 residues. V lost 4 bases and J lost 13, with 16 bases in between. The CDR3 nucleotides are TGTGCCAGCAGCCCCATAACCCAGAGGGTTTTCTTT. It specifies CASSPITQRVFF.

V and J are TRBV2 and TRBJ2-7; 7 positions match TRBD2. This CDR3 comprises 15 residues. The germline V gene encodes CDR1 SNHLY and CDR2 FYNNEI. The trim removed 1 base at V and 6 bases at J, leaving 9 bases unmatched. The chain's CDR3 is CASSEVLGLVAEQYF. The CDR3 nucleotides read TGTGCCAGCAGTGAAGTGTTAGGACTAGTCGCCGAGCAGTACTTC.

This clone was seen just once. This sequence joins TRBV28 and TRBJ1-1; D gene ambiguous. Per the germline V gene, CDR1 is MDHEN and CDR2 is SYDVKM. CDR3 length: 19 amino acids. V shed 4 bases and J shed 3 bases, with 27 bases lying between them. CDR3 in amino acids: CASSSVAHGARERDTEAFF. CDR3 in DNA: TGTGCCAGCAGTTCAGTGGCGCATGGAGCCCGCGAAAGGGACACTGAAGCTTTCTTT.

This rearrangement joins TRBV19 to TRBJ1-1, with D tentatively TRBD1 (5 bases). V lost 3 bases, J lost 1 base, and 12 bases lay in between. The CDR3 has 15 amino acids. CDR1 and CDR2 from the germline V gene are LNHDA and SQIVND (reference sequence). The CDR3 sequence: CASSMPRTRNTEAFF. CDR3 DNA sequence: TGTGCCAGTAGTATGCCGAGGACAAGGAACACTGAAGCTTTCTTT.

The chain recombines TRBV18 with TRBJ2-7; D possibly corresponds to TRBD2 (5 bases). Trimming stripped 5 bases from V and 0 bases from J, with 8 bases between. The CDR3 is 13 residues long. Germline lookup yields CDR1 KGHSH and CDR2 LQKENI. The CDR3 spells CASSTGISYEQYF. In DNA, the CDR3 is TGTGCCAGCTCAACGGGGATCTCCTACGAGCAGTACTTC. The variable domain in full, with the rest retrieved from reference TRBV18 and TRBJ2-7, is NAGVMQNPRHLVRRRGQEARLRCSPMKGHSHVYWYRQLPEEGLKFMVYLQKENIIDESGMPKERFSAEFPKEGPSILRIQQVVRGDSAAYFCASSTGISYEQYFGPGTRLTVT.

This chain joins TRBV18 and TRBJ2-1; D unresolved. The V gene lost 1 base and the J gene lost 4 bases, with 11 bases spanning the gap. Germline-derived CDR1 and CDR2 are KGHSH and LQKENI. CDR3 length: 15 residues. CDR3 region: CASSPLAGPYNEQFF. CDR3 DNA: TGTGCCAGCTCACCACTCGCTGGACCGTACAATGAGCAGTTCTTC.

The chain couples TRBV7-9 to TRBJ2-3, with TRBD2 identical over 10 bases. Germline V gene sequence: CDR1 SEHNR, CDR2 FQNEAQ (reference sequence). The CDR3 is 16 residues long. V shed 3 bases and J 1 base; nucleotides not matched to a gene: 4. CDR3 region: CASSFLAGDGTDTQYF. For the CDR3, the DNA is TGTGCCAGCAGCTTTCTAGCGGGAGACGGCACAGATACGCAGTATTTT.